These 17 T cell receptor beta chains share one sample of origin, sequenced in a study of shared clonotypes between healthy human individuals. Clones were sequenced by immunoSEQ multiplex PCR, and TCRdb holds only the in-frame ones, with some missing. The table records 490,000 or so clones, approximately 79% of them present only once. The sequencing sample was made of PBMCs. The receptor source for this set is a woman between 40 and 50 years old in good health. Some clones in this sample may be carry-over from other donors' samples.

This clone was seen just once. Other DNA variants within this sample encode the same CDR3. V gene TRBV7-9 combines with J gene TRBJ2-7, with 8 bases aligning to TRBD1. This CDR3 spans 14 amino acids. V shed 0 bases and J 3 bases; nucleotides not matched to a gene: 1. Looked up from germline, CDR1 is SEHNR and CDR2 is FQNEAQ (reference sequence). The CDR3 region has the DNA TGTGCCAGCAGCTTAGCAGGGACAGGCTACGAGCAGTACTTC. Translation: CASSLAGTGYEQYF. Supplemented by reference TRBV7-9 and TRBJ2-7, the full variable domain reads DTGVSQNPRHKITKRGQNVTFRCDPISEHNRLYWYRQTLGQGPEFLTYFQNEAQLEKSRLLSDRFSAERPKGSFSTLEIQRTEQGDSAMYLCASSLAGTGYEQYFGPGTRLTVT.

The DNA for the CDR3 is TGTGCCAGCAGTGTGTCGGGGAATGAGCAGTTCTTC. Translated: CASSVSGNEQFF. The gene calls are TRBV2 and TRBJ2-1, with D possibly being TRBD2 (5 bases). The CDR3 contains 12 residues. Germline CDR1 is SNHLY and CDR2 is FYNNEI. The V gene lost 4 bases and the J gene lost 7 bases, with 8 bases spanning the gap.

The rearrangement uses TRBV6-1 and TRBJ1-6, with D possibly matching TRBD1 (6 bases). This CDR3 region has 15 residues. Trimming removed 3 bases from V and 4 bases from J, with 10 bases in between. The germline V gene has CDR1 MNHNS and CDR2 SASEGT. In DNA, the CDR3 is TGTGCCAGCAGTGACCATGGACAGTATAATTCACCCCTCCACTTT. This gives the protein CASSDHGQYNSPLHF.

This chain connects TRBV11-2 to TRBJ2-1, with D hard to call. The CDR3 spans 16 residues. V lost 2 bases, J lost 2 bases, and 13 bases lay in between. The germline CDR1 and CDR2 sequences are SGHAT and FQNNGV. The CDR3 spells CASSLMGQQTYNEQFF. The DNA of the CDR3 is TGTGCCAGCAGCTTAATGGGTCAGCAAACCTACAATGAGCAGTTCTTC.

The chain links TRBV11-1 to TRBJ1-3; D not resolved. Matching the DNA end better, TRBJ2-2 makes the J call doubtful. CDR3 length: 13 amino acids. The germline gives CDR1 SGHAT, CDR2 FQDESV (reference sequence). CDR3 nucleotide sequence: TGTGCCAGCACCTCGGTGTCCAACGGGGAGCTGTTTTTT. This sequence encodes CASTSVSNGELFF.

The chain uses TRBV6-5 and TRBJ2-1; TRBD2 agrees at 9 bases. With 0 bases clipped from V and 2 bases from J, the junction kept 2 bases outside the gene matches. This CDR3 is built from 16 residues. CDR1 and CDR2 (germline): MNHEY, SVGAGI. CDR3 amino acids: CASSYSASGTYNEQFF. CDR3 bases: TGTGCCAGCAGTTACTCCGCTAGCGGGACCTACAATGAGCAGTTCTTC.

The V gene is TRBV19, the J gene TRBJ1-1; TRBD1 matches at 7 bases. The trim removed 7 bases at V and 4 bases at J, leaving 9 bases unmatched. The germline CDR1 and CDR2 sequences are LNHDA and SQIVND (reference sequence). This CDR3 spans 14 amino acids. DNA for the CDR3: TGTGCCAGTACCACAGGGGTCTTAGTCACTGAAGCTTTCTTT. Translated, it gives CASTTGVLVTEAFF. The variable domain in full, completed from reference TRBV19 and TRBJ1-1, reads DGGITQSPKYLFRKEGQNVTLSCEQNLNHDAMYWYRQDPGQGLRLIYYSQIVNDFQKGDIAEGYSVSREKKESFPLTVTSAQKNPTAFYLCASTTGVLVTEAFFGQGTRLTVV.

V is TRBV6-1 and J is TRBJ2-1; a weak D match, TRBD2 (5 bases). Looked up from germline, CDR1 is MNHNS and CDR2 is SASEGT. This CDR3 is 14 amino acids long. The V end lost 7 bases, the J end lost 10 bases, and 20 bases lay between the germline ends. The CDR3 sequence is CASTEGTGWWEQFF. DNA of the CDR3: TGTGCCAGCACCGAAGGTACGGGATGGTGGGAGCAGTTCTTC.

V is TRBV30 and J is TRBJ1-1, with D uncertain. The CDR3 is made up of 14 amino acids. Germline V gene lookup returns CDR1 GTSNPN and CDR2 SVGIG (reference sequence). Trimming took 2 bases from V and 6 from J, leaving 16 bases between them. The CDR3 protein is CAWSTTWAGAEAFF. The CDR3 DNA is TGTGCCTGGAGTACAACGTGGGCCGGCGCTGAAGCTTTCTTT.

V is TRBV5-1 and J is TRBJ1-5; 9 nucleotides align to TRBD1. CDR3 size: 15 residues. Germline V CDR1 and CDR2: SGHRS, YFSETQ. J gave up 1 base and V 5 bases, and 4 bases lay outside the gene matches. In nucleotides, the CDR3 is TGCGCCAGCAGAGCCGGGACAGGGAGCAATCAGCCCCAGCATTTT. Translation: CASRAGTGSNQPQHF.

V is TRBV2 and J is TRBJ2-7; 7 bases line up with TRBD2. The CDR3 loop spans 16 amino acids. Looked up from germline, CDR1 is SNHLY and CDR2 is FYNNEI. This CDR3 reads CALTRGRAGLTYEQYF. CDR3 coding DNA: TGTGCGTTAACTAGGGGAAGAGCGGGACTGACCTACGAGCAGTACTTC.

The rearrangement uses TRBV6-1 and TRBJ1-4, with D possibly matching TRBD1 (5 bases). V lost 7 bases and J 5 bases, leaving 17 bases between the germline ends. The CDR3 has 15 residues. Germline-derived CDR1 and CDR2 are MNHNS and SASEGT. CDR3 in amino acids: CASKFGGRANEKLFF. CDR3 in DNA: TGTGCCAGCAAATTTGGAGGCAGGGCGAATGAAAAACTGTTTTTT.

This clone was found many times. The rearrangement links TRBV30 to TRBJ2-2; the D gene is possibly TRBD2 (5 bases). The CDR3 totals 15 residues. The germline V gene encodes CDR1 GTSNPN and CDR2 SVGIG (reference sequence). The V end lost 2 bases, the J end lost 6 bases, and 16 bases lay between the germline ends. CDR3 sequence reads: CAWSTSRVSAGELFF. The CDR3 DNA is TGTGCCTGGAGTACCTCACGCGTTAGCGCCGGGGAGCTGTTTTTT.

As regards this clone: A read error may explain this, as a much larger clone is one base away. The J gene is TRBJ2-5, the V gene TRBV4-1, with D possibly being TRBD1 (6 bases). Trimming stripped 3 bases from V and 4 bases from J, with 24 bases between. This CDR3 is built from 18 residues. CDR1 is MGHRA, CDR2 YSYEKL, per germline. The DNA of the CDR3 is TGCGCCAGCAGCCAGGGAGAGACAGGCCCCTCTGGGGGAGAGACCCAGTACTTC. It is translated as CASSQGETGPSGGETQYF.

V is TRBV11-2 and J is TRBJ1-4; D is uncertain. This CDR3 has 14 amino acids. Germline lookup yields CDR1 SGHAT and CDR2 FQNNGV. The ends were cut back, 4 bases at V and 6 bases at J, with 12 bases in the middle. The CDR3 DNA reads TGTGCCAGCAGCTCGAGCCGGGTCGATGAAAAACTGTTTTTT. It codes for CASSSSRVDEKLFF.

This clone was seen only a few times. Other DNA sequences in the same sample also yield this CDR3. The V gene is TRBV5-1, the J gene TRBJ2-2, with TRBD2 matching over 9 bases. The CDR3 spans 16 residues. Per germline, CDR1 SGHRS and CDR2 YFSETQ. After removal of 3 bases from V and 0 bases from J, the junction contained 3 bases not matched to a gene. The CDR3 loop reads CASSSSGTTNTGELFF. The CDR3 DNA is TGCGCCAGCAGCTCTAGCGGGACAACGAACACCGGGGAGCTGTTTTTT.

In the case of this clone: With a much larger clone just one base away, this may be a read error. This rearrangement joins TRBV6-1 to TRBJ2-2; 8 bases line up with TRBD2. Trimming removed 5 bases from V and 1 base from J; junction bases left unmatched: 0. Germline lookup yields CDR1 MNHNS and CDR2 SASEGT. The CDR3 contains 14 residues. The CDR3 is CASSSGRNTGELFF. The CDR3 DNA reads as TGTGCCAGCAGTAGCGGGAGGAACACCGGGGAGCTGTTTTTT.